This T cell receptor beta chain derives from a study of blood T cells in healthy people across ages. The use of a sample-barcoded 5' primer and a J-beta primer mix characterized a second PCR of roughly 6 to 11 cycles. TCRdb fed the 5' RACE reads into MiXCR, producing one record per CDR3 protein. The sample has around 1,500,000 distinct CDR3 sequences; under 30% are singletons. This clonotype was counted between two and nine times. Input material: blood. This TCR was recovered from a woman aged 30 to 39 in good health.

CDR3 bases: TGCAGCGTTGACGCAGGGCGGGAGACCCAGTACTTC. Translated, it gives CSVDAGRETQYF. V and J are TRBV29-1 and TRBJ2-5; D might be TRBD1 (5 bases). Germline V gene sequence: CDR1 SQVTM, CDR2 ANQGSEA. Trimming cost V 3 bases and J 5 bases, with 10 bases left between them. This CDR3 contains 12 residues. The full variable domain, in which reference TRBV29-1 and TRBJ2-5 provide the parts outside the CDR3, is SAVISQKPSRDICQRGTSLTIQCQVDSQVTMMFWYRQQPGQSLTLIATANQGSEATYESGFVIDKFPISRPNLTFSTLTVSNMSPEDSSIYLCSVDAGRETQYFGPGTRLLVL.